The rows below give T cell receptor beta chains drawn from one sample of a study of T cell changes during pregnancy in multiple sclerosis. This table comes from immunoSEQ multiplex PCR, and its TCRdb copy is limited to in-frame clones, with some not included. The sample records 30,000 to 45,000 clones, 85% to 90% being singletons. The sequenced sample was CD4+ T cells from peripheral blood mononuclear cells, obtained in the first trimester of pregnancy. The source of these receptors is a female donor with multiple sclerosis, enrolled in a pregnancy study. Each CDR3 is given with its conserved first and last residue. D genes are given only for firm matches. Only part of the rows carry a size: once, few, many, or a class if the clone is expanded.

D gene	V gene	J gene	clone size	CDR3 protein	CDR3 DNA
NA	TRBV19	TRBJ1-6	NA	CASSPGPPRGNSPLHF	TGTGCCAGTAGTCCCGGGCCTCCCCGGGGGAATTCACCCCTCCACTTT
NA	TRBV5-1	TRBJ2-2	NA	CASSLDRVQNTGELFF	TGCGCCAGCAGCTTGGACCGGGTCCAGAACACCGGGGAGCTGTTTTTT
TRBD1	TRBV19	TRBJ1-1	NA	CASSIRTGAENTEAFF	TGTGCCAGTAGTATTCGAACAGGGGCGGAGAACACTGAAGCTTTCTTT
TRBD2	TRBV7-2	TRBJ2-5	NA	CASSFSGGRETQYF	TGTGCCAGCAGCTTCTCGGGGGGGCGAGAGACCCAGTACTTC
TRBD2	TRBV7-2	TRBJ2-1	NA	CASSLRLGGGASYNEQFF	TGTGCCAGCAGCTTAAGACTTGGCGGGGGGGCCTCCTACAATGAGCAGTTCTTC
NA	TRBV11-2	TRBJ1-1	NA	CASKTDWNTEAFF	TGTGCCAGCAAGACAGATTGGAACACTGAAGCTTTCTTT
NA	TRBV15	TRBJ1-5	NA	CATSDFPGGEDQPQHF	TGTGCCACCAGCGATTTTCCGGGGGGCGAGGATCAGCCCCAGCATTTT
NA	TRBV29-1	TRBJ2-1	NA	CSVEESGSEQFF	TGCAGCGTTGAAGAGTCGGGTAGTGAGCAGTTCTTC
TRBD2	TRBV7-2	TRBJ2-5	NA	CASSLSTGGGRTQYF	TGTGCCAGCAGCTTATCAACGGGGGGGGGTAGGACCCAGTACTTC
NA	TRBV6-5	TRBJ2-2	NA	CASSYSSRGKGGELFF	TGTGCCAGCAGTTACTCGAGCCGGGGAAAGGGCGGGGAGCTGTTTTTT
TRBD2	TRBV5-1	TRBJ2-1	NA	CASSLGGLAGRNEQFF	TGCGCCAGCAGCTTGGGGGGACTAGCGGGCAGAAATGAGCAGTTCTTC
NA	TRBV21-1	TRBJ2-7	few	CASSNRDSTVVNEQYF	TGTGCCAGCAGCAATAGGGACTCGACAGTGGTGAACGAGCAGTACTTC
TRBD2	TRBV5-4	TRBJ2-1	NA	CASSWGLGNINEQFF	TGTGCCAGCAGCTGGGGACTAGGGAATATCAATGAGCAGTTCTTC
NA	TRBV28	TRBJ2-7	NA	CASSSAIGGGSYEQYF	TGTGCCAGCAGCTCCGCTATAGGGGGGGGTTCCTACGAGCAGTACTTC
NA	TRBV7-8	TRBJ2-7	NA	CASSPRPGLTYEQYF	TGTGCCAGCAGCCCCAGACCAGGGCTAACCTACGAGCAGTACTTC
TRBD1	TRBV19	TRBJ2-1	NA	CASSIEGTGASSYNEQFF	TGTGCCAGTAGTATAGAGGGTACAGGGGCTAGCTCCTACAATGAGCAGTTCTTC
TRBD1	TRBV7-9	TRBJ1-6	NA	CASSATGDRNSPLHF	TGTGCCAGCAGCGCGACAGGGGATAGGAATTCACCCCTCCACTTT
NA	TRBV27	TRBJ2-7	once	CASSIVRQIQPYEQYF	TGTGCCAGCAGCATAGTAAGACAAATACAGCCCTACGAGCAGTACTTC
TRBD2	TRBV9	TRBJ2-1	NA	CASSVGLAGGPDEQFF	TGTGCCAGCAGCGTAGGTCTAGCGGGGGGGCCCGATGAGCAGTTCTTC
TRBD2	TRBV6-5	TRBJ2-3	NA	CASSLAGGNPTQYF	TGTGCCAGCAGCTTAGCGGGGGGCAACCCTACGCAGTATTTT
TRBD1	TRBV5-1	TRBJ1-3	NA	CASSLGGGEGNTIYF	TGCGCCAGCAGCTTGGGAGGGGGCGAAGGAAACACCATATATTTT
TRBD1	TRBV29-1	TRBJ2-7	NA	CSVRTGPKEQYF	TGCAGCGTAAGGACAGGCCCTAAGGAGCAGTACTTC
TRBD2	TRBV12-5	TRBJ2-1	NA	CASALIPGLAVLISGRDSGNEQFF	TGTGCTAGTGCCCTCATCCCGGGACTAGCGGTTTTGATCTCGGGGAGAGACTCGGGGAATGAGCAGTTCTTC
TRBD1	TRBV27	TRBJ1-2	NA	CASSPGDRGSWGYTF	TGTGCCAGCAGTCCTGGGGACAGGGGGTCGTGGGGCTACACCTTC
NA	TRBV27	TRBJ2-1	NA	CASSLSFRRNEQFF	TGTGCCAGCAGTTTATCTTTCCGCAGAAATGAGCAGTTCTTC
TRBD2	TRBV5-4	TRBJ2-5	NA	CASSLGPGGGQETQYF	TGTGCCAGCAGCTTGGGGCCTGGCGGGGGGCAAGAGACCCAGTACTTC
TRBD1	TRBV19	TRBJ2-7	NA	CASSTQNRGQEQYF	TGTGCCAGTAGTACCCAAAACAGGGGGCAGGAGCAGTACTTC
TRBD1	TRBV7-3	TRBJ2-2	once	CASSPGTGLTGELFF	TGTGCCAGCAGCCCCGGGACAGGGCTTACCGGGGAGCTGTTTTTT
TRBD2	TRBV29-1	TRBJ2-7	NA	CSVGRTSGLGEQYF	TGCAGCGTTGGAAGGACTAGCGGCTTAGGGGAGCAGTACTTC
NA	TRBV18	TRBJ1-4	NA	CASSPTDSQPRNEKLFF	TGTGCCAGCTCACCCACGGACAGCCAGCCAAGGAATGAAAAACTGTTTTTT
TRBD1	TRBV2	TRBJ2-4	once	CASSRDRGSNIQYF	TGTGCCAGCAGCAGGGACAGGGGTTCGAACATTCAGTACTTC
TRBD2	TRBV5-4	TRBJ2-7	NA	CASSLRSSGGAYEQYF	TGTGCCAGCAGCTTGAGGTCTAGCGGGGGGGCTTACGAGCAGTACTTC
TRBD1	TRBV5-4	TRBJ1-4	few	CASSTTGANEKLFF	TGTGCCAGCAGCACGACAGGGGCTAATGAAAAACTGTTTTTT
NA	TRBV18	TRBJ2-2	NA	CASSRGTITGELFF	TGTGCCAGCTCACGTGGGACAATCACCGGGGAGCTGTTTTTT
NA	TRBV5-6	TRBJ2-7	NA	CASSSGVLRRDYEQYF	TGTGCCAGCAGCTCCGGGGTACTAAGGAGGGATTACGAGCAGTACTTC
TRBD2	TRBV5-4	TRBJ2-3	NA	CASSPGTSGVSTDTQYF	TGTGCCAGCAGCCCCGGGACTAGCGGGGTTAGCACAGATACGCAGTATTTT